Presented here are 27 T cell receptor beta chains from one specimen sequenced in a study of vaccination and CD4 T cells after COVID-19. These receptors lack a known antigen. This sample's treatment: approximately 9-day PBMC culture with coronavirus spike peptide pools or control peptides (ViraFEST assay). Sequenced with the Oncomine TCR Beta short-read assay was DNA taken from cultured CD4+ T cells. MiXCR was run by TCRdb on the PCR reads, yielding one entry per CDR3 protein. The sample holds fewer than 20,000 distinct CDR3 sequences, approximately 48% seen once. The sample was CD4+ T cells from blood, cultured in vitro, taken before SARS-CoV-2 vaccination. These receptors were taken from a human donor who had recovered from COVID-19.

This clonotype was seen more than once but under ten times. The chain is built from TRBV7-9 and TRBJ1-1; TRBD1 agrees at 8 bases. The CDR3 has 13 amino acids. Germline loops: CDR1 SEHNR, CDR2 FQNEAQ (reference sequence). V trimming: 5 bases; J trimming: 5 bases; junction bases outside the gene matches: 4. CDR3 DNA: TGTGCCAGCAGCCCTTGGACAGGGACTGAAGCTTTCTTT. This codes for CASSPWTGTEAFF.

The V and J genes are TRBV7-2 and TRBJ2-7; weak D call: TRBD2 (7 bases). This CDR3 has 13 residues. In germline, CDR1 is SGHTA, CDR2 FQGNSA. V was trimmed by 5 bases and J by 4 bases, leaving 12 bases between them. DNA for the CDR3: TGTGCCAGCAGCGGGGGGCGGGAGTACGAGCAGTACTTC. This sequence encodes CASSGGREYEQYF.

This clonotype has only a few counts. The chain is built from TRBV15 and TRBJ2-5; 7 bases align to TRBD1. This CDR3 is built from 13 residues. J was trimmed by 6 bases and V by 4 bases; bases with no gene match: 5. The germline V gene encodes CDR1 LNHNV and CDR2 YYDKDF (reference sequence). The CDR3 here is CATSIDRAKTQYF. The CDR3 bases are TGTGCCACCAGCATAGACAGGGCGAAGACCCAGTACTTC.

This clonotype appeared a single time. The chain couples TRBV2 to TRBJ2-1, with 12 bases aligning to TRBD1. The germline gives CDR1 SNHLY, CDR2 FYNNEI. Unmatched junction bases numbered 6, after V lost 6 bases and J lost 9 bases. The CDR3 sequence is 14 residues long. The CDR3 loop reads CASSGTGGSSEQFF. CDR3 in DNA: TGTGCCAGCAGCGGGACAGGGGGCTCGAGTGAGCAGTTCTTC.

This clonotype has only a few counts. The V gene is TRBV6-5, the J gene TRBJ1-2; 7 nucleotides agree with TRBD1. The CDR3 covers 13 residues. The V segment lost 4 bases and the J segment 4 bases; nucleotides outside the gene matches: 3. Germline lookup yields CDR1 MNHEY and CDR2 SVGAGI. As DNA, the CDR3 is TGTGCCAGCAGTTCCGGGACAGTCTATGGCTACACCTTC. Translated: CASSSGTVYGYTF.

This chain joins TRBV6-2 or TRBV6-3 and TRBJ1-2; maybe TRBD1 (5 bases). The V end was cut by 0 bases, the J end by 7 bases, with 12 bases between. CDR3 length: 14 amino acids. Germline V lookup: CDR1 MNHEY, CDR2 SVGEGT. CDR3 in amino acids: CASSYSAGLGGYTF. CDR3 coding DNA: TGTGCCAGCAGTTACTCGGCAGGGCTCGGTGGCTACACCTTC.

The sample holds a few counts of this clonotype. This chain uses TRBV29-1 with TRBJ2-3; no clear D gene. V dropped 4 bases and J dropped 4 bases, with 18 bases sitting between them. This CDR3 is built from 15 residues. Per germline, CDR1 SQVTM and CDR2 ANQGSEA. The CDR3 here is CSVVVSVADPDTQYF. The CDR3 bases are TGCAGCGTTGTGGTTTCTGTCGCAGACCCAGATACGCAGTATTTT.

The chain carries TRBV19 and TRBJ2-7; 10 bases align to TRBD1. Germline values: CDR1 LNHDA, CDR2 SQIVND (reference sequence). The CDR3 length is 16 residues. V shed 5 bases, J shed 2 bases, and the junction held 9 bases outside the gene matches. The CDR3 loop is CASSLGTGAQAYEQYF. The CDR3 coding sequence is TGTGCCAGTAGTCTGGGGACAGGGGCTCAGGCCTACGAGCAGTACTTC.

CDR3 residues: CSARGTGIAYEQYF. For the CDR3, the DNA is TGCAGTGCTAGGGGAACAGGGATCGCCTACGAGCAGTACTTC. The rearrangement uses TRBV20-1 and TRBJ2-7, with D possibly TRBD1 on 6 matching bases. The CDR3 has 14 residues. The V end was cut by 3 bases, the J end by 2 bases, with 14 bases between. Germline lookup yields CDR1 DFQATT and CDR2 SNEGSKA (reference sequence).

This clonotype was observed a few times. V gene TRBV20-1 combines with J gene TRBJ1-3, with a weak D call TRBD1 (5 bases). Trimming took off 5 bases at V and 6 bases at J, with 23 bases between the two ends. This CDR3 contains 16 residues. Germline loops: CDR1 DFQATT, CDR2 SNEGSKA (reference sequence). CDR3 amino acids: CSAQRARGRNVNTIYF. The CDR3 DNA sequence: TGCAGTGCTCAACGGGCCCGGGGGAGAAATGTAAACACCATATATTTT.

This chain uses TRBV10-3 with TRBJ1-1; 7 nucleotides match TRBD1. CDR1 and CDR2 (germline): ENHRY, SYGVKD. Trimming removed 6 bases from V and 4 bases from J; junction bases left unmatched: 5. The CDR3 is 13 amino acids. CDR3 loop: CAISGPGGTEAFF. Written as DNA, the CDR3 is TGTGCCATCAGCGGACCAGGGGGCACTGAAGCTTTCTTT.

This clonotype has just a few counts. This chain connects TRBV6-1 to TRBJ1-3; D uncertain. Germline V gene sequence: CDR1 MNHNS, CDR2 SASEGT. The V gene lost 10 bases and the J gene lost 2 bases, with 12 bases spanning the gap. The CDR3 totals 13 residues. CDR3 coding DNA: TGTGCCACCGGGCCACTCCCTGGAAACACCATATATTTT. Translated: CATGPLPGNTIYF.

This clonotype was recorded a few times. The V call is TRBV12-3 or TRBV12-4, the J call TRBJ1-2; 9 bases match TRBD1. This CDR3 comprises 14 residues. Trimming at V came to 3 bases and at J to 4 bases, leaving 3 bases not matched to a gene. DNA for the CDR3: TGTGCCAGCAGTTTGACACAGGGGGCCTATGGCTACACCTTC. Translation gives CASSLTQGAYGYTF.

The V and J genes are TRBV7-3 and TRBJ1-3, with 7 bases fitting TRBD1. There are 14 residues in the CDR3. V was clipped by 5 bases and J by 2 bases; unmatched bases: 3. Germline V gives CDR1 SGHTA, CDR2 FQGTGA. Here the CDR3 DNA reads TGTGCCAGCAGCGCAGGGGGTCCTGGAAACACCATATATTTT. Its translation: CASSAGGPGNTIYF.

This clonotype occurred once. The rearrangement links TRBV30 to TRBJ1-2, with D perhaps matching TRBD1 (5 bases). The CDR3 length is 13 residues. Per germline, CDR1 GTSNPN and CDR2 SVGIG (reference sequence). Trimming took off 0 bases at V and 7 bases at J, with 12 bases between the two ends. CDR3 coding DNA: TGTGCCTGGAGTGTAGGTTCGGGGGGTGGCTACACCTTC. Translated: CAWSVGSGGGYTF.

This clonotype was observed a handful of times. The chain recombines TRBV20-1 with TRBJ2-3, with D uncertain. This CDR3 is 13 amino acids long. From germline, CDR1 is DFQATT and CDR2 SNEGSKA (reference sequence). V gave up 3 bases and J gave up 2 bases, with 9 bases separating them. This CDR3 reads CSASRQVTDTQYF. CDR3 sequence (DNA): TGCAGTGCTAGTCGCCAGGTCACAGATACGCAGTATTTT.

The chain joins TRBV20-1 to TRBJ2-1; D is possibly TRBD2 (6 bases). This CDR3 comprises 15 residues. V gave up 6 bases and J gave up 8 bases, with 23 bases separating them. In germline, CDR1 is DFQATT, CDR2 SNEGSKA (reference sequence). The CDR3 DNA is TGCAGTGCGAGCGAAGCGGGTGGGTTTGTCCATGAGCAGTTCTTC. It translates to CSASEAGGFVHEQFF.

This clonotype was detected once. This chain uses TRBV5-1 with TRBJ1-5; 9 bases are a match to TRBD1. V gave up 4 bases and J gave up 4 bases; unmatched junction bases: 3. Germline CDR1 reads SGHRS; CDR2 reads YFSETQ. The CDR3 length is 14 residues. Here the CDR3 reads CASSPDRGNQPQHF. The CDR3 DNA is TGCGCCAGCAGCCCGGACAGGGGAAATCAGCCCCAGCATTTT.

This clonotype qualifies as medium-sized. The CDR3 is CSARDREVSGNTIYF. The CDR3 DNA reads as TGCAGTGCTCGGGACAGGGAGGTCTCTGGAAACACCATATATTTT. This chain connects TRBV20-1 to TRBJ1-3; 9 nucleotides align to TRBD1. CDR1 DFQATT and CDR2 SNEGSKA come from the germline V gene (reference sequence). V lost 5 bases, J lost 0 bases, and 5 bases stayed unmatched. The CDR3 length is 15 residues.

The chain joins TRBV7-2 to TRBJ2-7; D perhaps matches TRBD1 (6 bases). Germline V gives CDR1 SGHTA, CDR2 FQGNSA. CDR3 length equals 14 residues. V dropped 4 bases and J dropped 2 bases, with 12 bases sitting between them. Here the CDR3 reads CASSSRTAPYEQYF. The CDR3 region has the DNA TGTGCCAGCAGCTCAAGGACAGCACCCTACGAGCAGTACTTC.

The rearrangement uses TRBV24-1 and TRBJ1-1; 7 bases are a match to TRBD1. The CDR3 covers 15 residues. CDR1 and CDR2 from the germline V gene are KGHDR and SFDVKD. Losses at the gene ends were 3 bases for V and 1 base for J; bases not matched to a gene: 4. In nucleotides, the CDR3 is TGTGCCACCAGTGATAGCAGGGGGGCGAACACTGAAGCTTTCTTT. Its protein is CATSDSRGANTEAFF.

This clonotype showed up just a few times. This rearrangement joins TRBV20-1 to TRBJ2-3, with 8 bases that match TRBD1. The CDR3 covers 13 residues. Per the germline V gene, CDR1 is DFQATT and CDR2 is SNEGSKA (reference sequence). Unmatched junction bases numbered 5, after V lost 6 bases and J lost 3 bases. The CDR3 region has the DNA TGCAGTGCAGAACAGGGGGGTACAGATACGCAGTATTTT. Amino acids: CSAEQGGTDTQYF.

This clonotype was seen only a few times. The chain links TRBV6-2 or TRBV6-3 to TRBJ2-5, with no clear D. V was trimmed by 6 bases and J by 4 bases, leaving 9 bases between them. The germline gives CDR1 MNHEY, CDR2 SVGEGT. This CDR3 has 12 residues. CDR3 DNA: TGTGCCAGCAGCTCCACCCGAGAGACCCAGTACTTC. It is translated as CASSSTRETQYF.

This clonotype turned up a few times. The chain employs TRBV20-1 and TRBJ1-1; 8 bases are shared with TRBD1. The CDR3 loop spans 15 amino acids. Looked up from germline, CDR1 is DFQATT and CDR2 is SNEGSKA (reference sequence). V was clipped by 0 bases and J by 1 base; unmatched bases: 4. CDR3 DNA sequence: TGCAGTGCTAGAGAGGCAGGACAGGGGAACACTGAAGCTTTCTTT. Amino acids: CSAREAGQGNTEAFF.

The rearrangement joins TRBV20-1 to TRBJ2-3; D remains ambiguous. The V end lost 3 bases, the J end lost 0 bases, and 7 bases lay between the germline ends. The CDR3 loop spans 13 amino acids. CDR1 DFQATT and CDR2 SNEGSKA come from the germline V gene (reference sequence). CDR3 sequence (DNA): TGCAGTGCTAGTGCCGGAAGCACAGATACGCAGTATTTT. Protein sequence: CSASAGSTDTQYF.

V and J are TRBV7-2 and TRBJ2-3; 7 nucleotides align to TRBD2. V was pared by 0 bases and J by 5 bases, with 8 bases of the junction left unmatched. Germline CDR1 and CDR2: SGHTA and FQGNSA. The CDR3 has 16 residues. CDR3 in amino acids: CASSLALAGAGDTQYF. The CDR3 coding sequence is TGTGCCAGCAGCTTAGCGCTGGCGGGAGCCGGAGATACGCAGTATTTT.

The chain joins TRBV20-1 to TRBJ1-6; a weak D match, TRBD1 (5 bases). The CDR3 contains 14 residues. The V gene's germline CDR1 is DFQATT and CDR2 SNEGSKA (reference sequence). Between the trimmed V and J ends, which lost 1 base and 7 bases, there was a span of 11 bases. The CDR3 nucleotides read TGCAGTGCTAGAGGCGGGACGGACAATTCACCCCTCCACTTT. Its translation: CSARGGTDNSPLHF.